Listed below are T cell receptor beta chains from one sample, sequenced in a study of cytomegalovirus exposure and HLA in healthy donors. Some clones are missing from TCRdb's copy, which holds only in-frame ones; the method was immunoSEQ multiplex PCR. This sample yields more than 110,000 clones, of which around 75% are seen a single time; 1.5% to 2% belongs to the top ten. The sequenced material came from PBMCs. Receptors were obtained from a young woman in good health and CMV-seronegative. The CDR3 runs from the conserved cysteine through the conserved F or W. A D gene is named only where the DNA matches it firmly. Expanded clones are given a class, and other clones once, few, many or no size at all.

V,D,J,size,DNA,CDR3
TRBV2,TRBD2,TRBJ2-5,few,TGTGCCAGCAGCACTCGGGGGGGAGCCCAGTACTTC,CASSTRGGAQYF
TRBV7-8,-,TRBJ2-1,-,TGTGCCAGCAGCCCTTGGACTAAACACAATGAGCAGTTCTTC,CASSPWTKHNEQFF
TRBV6-4,TRBD1,TRBJ2-1,few,TGTGCCAGCAGTTACTCGACAGGGGGCTACAATGAGCAGTTCTTC,CASSYSTGGYNEQFF
TRBV6-5,TRBD1,TRBJ1-5,-,TGTGCCAGCAAGCCAAGAACAGGGGCAAGTCAGCCCCAGCATTTT,CASKPRTGASQPQHF
TRBV6-1,-,TRBJ1-6,-,TGTGCCAGCAGTCCCGTCAACAGCGGTTATTCACCCCTCCACTTT,CASSPVNSGYSPLHF
TRBV5-6,-,TRBJ1-1,-,TGTGCCAGCAGCTTGGAACAGCCAGACACTGAAGCTTTCTTT,CASSLEQPDTEAFF
TRBV10-2,TRBD1,TRBJ2-5,-,TGCGCCATTCTAATCCGGGACAGGGCGCAAGAGACCCAGTACTTC,CAILIRDRAQETQYF
TRBV5-1,-,TRBJ2-1,-,TGCGCCAGCAGCTTGGGGGGGCTCTCCTACAATGAGCAGTTCTTC,CASSLGGLSYNEQFF
TRBV2,-,TRBJ2-5,-,TGTGCCAGCAGCCAGGGCCAAGAGACCCAGTACTTC,CASSQGQETQYF
TRBV19,-,TRBJ2-1,-,TGTGCCAGTAGTATAGATGGAGTGGGAGGCGTCAATGAGCAGTTCTTC,CASSIDGVGGVNEQFF
TRBV6-1,-,TRBJ1-3,-,TGTGCCAGCAGTGCCCTTTACGGGTCCTCTGGAAACACCATATATTTT,CASSALYGSSGNTIYF
TRBV7-3,-,TRBJ1-3,many,TGTGCCAGCAGCCATGGAAACACCATATATTTT,CASSHGNTIYF
TRBV28,TRBD2,TRBJ2-3,-,TGTGCCAGCAGTGCCGACACGACTAGCGGGGTAACAGATACGCAGTATTTT,CASSADTTSGVTDTQYF
TRBV7-3,TRBD1,TRBJ2-3,-,TGTGCCAGCAGCCAAACAGGGGGCTTAGATACGCAGTATTTT,CASSQTGGLDTQYF
TRBV5-6,-,TRBJ2-7,-,TGTGCCATAACAGGGCGCGAGCAGTACTTC,CAITGREQYF
TRBV11-1,TRBD1,TRBJ1-1,-,TGTGCCAGCAGCTTAGCAGACAGGGGGGTCACTGAAGCTTTCTTT,CASSLADRGVTEAFF
TRBV19,TRBD1,TRBJ2-5,few,TGTGCCAGTAGTAGCCCGGGACAGTTGCAAGAGACCCAGTACTTC,CASSSPGQLQETQYF
TRBV7-7,TRBD1,TRBJ2-2,-,TGTGCTAGCAGCCCCGCCTCGACAGGGTCCGGGGAGCTGTTTTTT,CASSPASTGSGELFF
TRBV9,-,TRBJ1-2,-,TGTGCCAGCAGCCCCAGCGGAGGGGACTATGGCTACACCTTC,CASSPSGGDYGYTF
TRBV30,TRBD1,TRBJ1-1,-,TGTGCCTTGGGGGAGGGACAGGGCAACACTGAAGCTTTCTTT,CALGEGQGNTEAFF
TRBV7-6,-,TRBJ1-5,-,TGTGCCAGCAGCTTGACAAAAACGGGGCAGCCCCAGCATTTT,CASSLTKTGQPQHF
TRBV6-5,TRBD1,TRBJ1-2,-,TGTGCCAGCAGAGTCGGGACAGCTAACTATGGCTACACCTTC,CASRVGTANYGYTF
TRBV5-1,-,TRBJ2-1,few,TGCGCCAGCAGTCCTGTAACTTCTAATGAGCAGTTCTTC,CASSPVTSNEQFF
TRBV7-3,-,TRBJ2-1,few,TGTGCCAGCAAACAAGGGGGCGGGAAGGAGCAGTTCTTC,CASKQGGGKEQFF
TRBV19,-,TRBJ1-2,-,TGTGCCTCCTCCTCGGCAGGGATCCTCACCTTC,CASSSAGILTF
TRBV19,-,TRBJ2-6,-,TGTGCCAGTAGTATCGTGGGAGCTGGGGCCAACGTCCTGACTTTC,CASSIVGAGANVLTF
TRBV6-5,-,TRBJ2-3,-,TGTGCCAGCAGTTACTCAGGACTACTCCTAGATACGCAGTATTTT,CASSYSGLLLDTQYF
TRBV2,-,TRBJ1-1,-,TGTGCCAGCAGTGAGGATCCGAGGAGGACTGAAGCTTTCTTT,CASSEDPRRTEAFF
TRBV6-1,-,TRBJ1-2,-,TGTGCCAGCAGGCTCGCCGTGCAGGGGTTATATGGCTACACCTTC,CASRLAVQGLYGYTF
TRBV5-1,TRBD2,TRBJ2-5,-,TGCGCCAGCCGCAGGCTAGCGGGAGGGCAAGAGACCCAGTACTTC,CASRRLAGGQETQYF
TRBV5-1,TRBD1,TRBJ2-3,-,TGCGCCAGCAGCTCGGTCACCGGGACAGTCAGCACAGATACGCAGTATTTT,CASSSVTGTVSTDTQYF
TRBV7-6,TRBD1,TRBJ2-3,-,TGTGCCAGCAGCTCCCTCCGGACAGGGCAAAATACGCAGTATTTT,CASSSLRTGQNTQYF
TRBV19,-,TRBJ2-2,-,TGTGCCAGTAAACGGGGTGGCACCGGGGAGCTGTTTTTT,CASKRGGTGELFF
TRBV29-1,-,TRBJ1-2,-,TGCAGCGTTGAGGGCACCCAGCCTGGGTGCGGCTACACCTTC,CSVEGTQPGCGYTF
TRBV5-1,-,TRBJ2-1,-,TGCGCCAGCAGCTTGAAGCAACGCTCCTACAATGAGCAGTTCTTC,CASSLKQRSYNEQFF
TRBV5-1,-,TRBJ2-4,once,TGCGCCAGCAGCTTGGTGACTGAGAACATTCAGTACTTC,CASSLVTENIQYF
TRBV2,TRBD2,TRBJ2-5,-,TGTGCCAGCAGCGGTCGGGTAGCGGGCATTCAAGAGACCCAGTACTTC,CASSGRVAGIQETQYF
TRBV19,-,TRBJ1-4,-,TGTGCCAGTAGTCCACCTTGGGGGCGTACAACTAATGAAAAACTGTTTTTT,CASSPPWGRTTNEKLFF
TRBV28,-,TRBJ1-2,-,TGTGCCAGCAGTCCTCCCGGGTTGGACTATGGCTACACCTTC,CASSPPGLDYGYTF
TRBV6-5,-,TRBJ2-7,-,TGTGCCAGCAGTTACTCGACAGGCGCGACCTCCTACGAGCAGTACTTC,CASSYSTGATSYEQYF
TRBV4-2,-,TRBJ2-1,few,TGTGCCAGCAGCCAGGGACACGACCTGGCGGGCTACAATGAGCAGTTCTTC,CASSQGHDLAGYNEQFF
TRBV4-1,-,TRBJ1-6,-,TGCGCCAGCAGCCAAGTCACAGTTAATTCACCCCTCCACTTT,CASSQVTVNSPLHF
TRBV19,-,TRBJ1-5,-,TGTGCCTGCGGATGGACAGATAGCAATCAGCCCCAGCATTTT,CACGWTDSNQPQHF
TRBV5-1,TRBD1,TRBJ1-6,-,TGCGCCAGCAGCTTGGGACAGGGGAATTCACCCCTCCACTTT,CASSLGQGNSPLHF
TRBV6-5,-,TRBJ2-7,-,TGTGCCAGCAGTGCCCCGGGACTGGACCTCTACGAGCAGTACTTC,CASSAPGLDLYEQYF
TRBV5-1,-,TRBJ2-1,-,TGCGCCAGCAGCTCATCAGATTCAGGGGAGCAGTTCTTC,CASSSSDSGEQFF
TRBV19,-,TRBJ1-2,-,TGTGCCAGTTGCCGGGGGGGACCGCCGGGAAACTATGGCTACACCTTC,CASCRGGPPGNYGYTF
TRBV11-3,-,TRBJ2-1,-,TGTGCCAGCAGCCCCCCAGGGATCTACAATGAGCAGTTCTTC,CASSPPGIYNEQFF
TRBV18,TRBD1,TRBJ1-1,-,TGTGCCAGCTCAAGGGACAGGGGACGGCAGTTTTCTGAAGCTTTCTTT,CASSRDRGRQFSEAFF
TRBV5-4,TRBD1,TRBJ1-1,-,TGTGCCAGCAGCTTGGGGGACAGAGCATTATGGAACACTGAAGCTTTCTTT,CASSLGDRALWNTEAFF
TRBV12-2,-,TRBJ2-7,-,TGTGCAAGTCGCATACCGACAGGGACGGGCTCCTACGAGCAGTACTTC,CASRIPTGTGSYEQYF
TRBV2,TRBD1,TRBJ2-2,-,TGTGCCAGCAGTGAACTAGGACAGGTCCCCGGGGAGCTGTTTTTT,CASSELGQVPGELFF